The rows below give T cell receptor beta chains drawn from one sample of a study of T cells in Graves' hyperthyroidism and ophthalmopathy. TCRdb redid the calling of the multiplex PCR reads with MiXCR, one entry per CDR3 protein. The table has 600,000 to 800,000 distinct CDR3 sequences, roughly 32% seen once. The sequencing input was blood. The receptor set was obtained from a woman in her thirties or forties with Graves' hyperthyroidism. CDR3s leave out the opening cysteine and the closing phenylalanine or tryptophan. Clone size is shown for a subset of rows, as once, few, many or a class of expanded clone.

>many|13|TRBJ1-6|TRBV12-3/TRBV12-4
ASRATGTGYSPLH
>NA|11|TRBJ1-2|TRBV10-3
AISRDLGYGYT
>many|16|TRBJ1-2|TRBV15
ATSRDAAPGQGNYGYT
>NA|12|TRBJ1-4|TRBV6-5
ASFDDRSNEKLF
>few|14|TRBJ2-5|TRBV6-5
ASSYPGAGALETQY
>few|14|TRBJ1-6|TRBV12-3/TRBV12-4
ASSLSGSSYNSPLH
>NA|15|TRBJ2-7|TRBV14
ASSITGGFVVDYEQY
>few|12|TRBJ2-2|TRBV10-3
ASSLGDPSGELF
>many|12|TRBJ1-2|TRBV5-6
ASSIGQGMGGYT
>many|15|TRBJ1-5|TRBV20-1
SARDLRGISSNQPQH
>few|12|TRBJ2-7|TRBV3-1
ASSQEAGWYEQY
>few|11|TRBJ1-5|TRBV27
ASTGQGGQPQH
>few|13|TRBJ1-5|TRBV6-5
ATLVGQGFREPQH
>NA|14|TRBJ1-2|TRBV5-6
ASSLLTGAGNYGYT
>NA|16|TRBJ1-2|TRBV4-3
ASSHGRTGGVVAYGYT
>NA|16|TRBJ1-1|TRBV19
ASSPLSGTGDRGTEAF
>few|13|TRBJ2-7|TRBV6-1
ASTKQGAFPYEQY
>NA|15|TRBJ2-5|TRBV6-1
ASSAPSGGAPQETQY
>NA|11|TRBJ1-6|TRBV19
ASRDADNSPLH
>many|11|TRBJ1-1|TRBV7-3
ASSADRDSEAF
>NA|11|TRBJ2-6|TRBV12-3/TRBV12-4
ASSFWGADVLT
>many|13|TRBJ2-7|TRBV7-2
ASSSRGAGDYEQY
>NA|10|TRBJ1-3|TRBV29-1
SVSSSGNTIY
>many|11|TRBJ2-7|TRBV2
ASSGPGTYEQY
>NA|14|TRBJ2-7|TRBV2
ASSYSTGTNDHEQY
>many|11|TRBJ2-7|TRBV12-3/TRBV12-4
ASSPGFSYEQY
>many|12|TRBJ1-5|TRBV6-1
ASSASGINQPQH